This T cell receptor beta chain was observed in a study of cytomegalovirus exposure and HLA in healthy donors. Study-wide context: Most genotyped donors, roughly 80% of some 400, had Caucasian-associated genetic ancestry.

Both 60 Vbeta primers and 13 Jbeta primers went into the PCR. Data came from immunoSEQ multiplex PCR; TCRdb stores just in-frame clones and leaves some out. Of 200,000 to 250,000 clones detected, roughly 80% appear once; the ten largest clones hold around a sixth. Broader study findings: Follow-up analysis found HLA locus-dependent TCR association rates, highest for DRB1 and lowest for HLA-C. The CMV antigen specificity of a few CMV-associated chains was confirmed through in vitro analysis.

This CDR3 has 13 residues. V was trimmed by 5 bases and J by 8 bases, leaving 16 bases between them. CDR1 and CDR2 from the germline V gene are KGHSH and LQKENI. Note on this clone: Its antigen is unknown.

The receptor was derived from a man aged 35-49 years in good health and CMV-seronegative. The V gene is TRBV18, the J gene TRBJ2-7, with TRBD1 as a possible D gene (6 bases). Sequencing was performed on PBMCs. The CDR3 sequence: CASSSGTTWQQYF. The CDR3 DNA sequence: TGTGCCAGCTCATCCGGGACAACTTGGCAGCAGTACTTC.